The T cell receptor (beta chain) under discussion was sequenced for a study of blood T cell repertoires in COVID-19. Across the study: Material from acute and convalescent COVID-19 was sourced from the United States, Italy and Spain.

Assay used: immunoSEQ multiplex PCR; TCRdb lists only in-frame clones, some missing. The data show 260,000 or so clones, with approximately 80% seen just once and 7.5% to 9% held by the top ten. V dropped 0 bases and J dropped 2 bases, with 8 bases sitting between them. Germline loops: CDR1 SGHRS, CDR2 YFSETQ. The CDR3 sequence is 15 residues long. The chain employs TRBV5-1 and TRBJ2-2; D call uncertain. Sequenced sample: peripheral blood. The sequence was collected from a human donor in a cohort sampled during active COVID-19. The CDR3 bases are TGCGCCAGCAGCTTGGACGGGTATAACACCGGGGAGCTGTTTTTT. Its protein product is CASSLDGYNTGELFF.